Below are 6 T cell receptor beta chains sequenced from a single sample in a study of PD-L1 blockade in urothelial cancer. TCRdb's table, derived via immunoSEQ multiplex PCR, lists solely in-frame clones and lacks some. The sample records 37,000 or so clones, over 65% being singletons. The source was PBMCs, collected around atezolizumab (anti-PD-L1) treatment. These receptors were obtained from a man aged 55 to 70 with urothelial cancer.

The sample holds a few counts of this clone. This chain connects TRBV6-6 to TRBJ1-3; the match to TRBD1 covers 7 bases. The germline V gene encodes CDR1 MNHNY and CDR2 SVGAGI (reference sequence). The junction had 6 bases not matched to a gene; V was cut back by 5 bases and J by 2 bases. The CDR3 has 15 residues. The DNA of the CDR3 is TGTGCCAGCAGTCAAGACGGGACAGCTGGAAACACCATATATTTT. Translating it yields CASSQDGTAGNTIYF.

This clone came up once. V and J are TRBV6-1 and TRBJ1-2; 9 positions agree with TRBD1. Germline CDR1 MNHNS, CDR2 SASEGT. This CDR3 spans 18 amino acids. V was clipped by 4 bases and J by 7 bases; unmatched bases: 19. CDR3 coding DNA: TGTGCCAGCAGTGTTAGCGCCGGGACAGGGAAAGTCAAGCGTGGCTACACCTTC. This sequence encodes CASSVSAGTGKVKRGYTF.

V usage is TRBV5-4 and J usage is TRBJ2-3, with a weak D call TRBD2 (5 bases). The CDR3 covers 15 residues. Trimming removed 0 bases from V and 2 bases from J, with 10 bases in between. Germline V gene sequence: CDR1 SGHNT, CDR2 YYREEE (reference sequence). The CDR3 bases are TGTGCCAGCAGCTTGGACGGACTCTACACAGATACGCAGTATTTT. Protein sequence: CASSLDGLYTDTQYF.

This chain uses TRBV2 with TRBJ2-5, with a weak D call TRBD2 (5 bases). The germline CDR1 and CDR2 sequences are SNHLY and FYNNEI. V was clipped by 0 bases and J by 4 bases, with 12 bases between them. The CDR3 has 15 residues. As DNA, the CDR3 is TGTGCCAGCAGTGAAGCGGGCAGAGCGGCAGAGACCCAGTACTTC. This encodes CASSEAGRAAETQYF.

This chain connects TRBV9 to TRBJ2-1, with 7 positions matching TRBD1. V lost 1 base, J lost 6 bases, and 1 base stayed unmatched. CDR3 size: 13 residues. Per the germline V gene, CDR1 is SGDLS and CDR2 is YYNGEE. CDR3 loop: CASSVTGVNEQFF. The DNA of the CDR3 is TGTGCCAGCAGCGTAACAGGGGTCAATGAGCAGTTCTTC. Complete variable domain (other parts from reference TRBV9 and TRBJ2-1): DSGVTQTPKHLITATGQRVTLRCSPRSGDLSVYWYQQSLDQGLQFLIQYYNGEERAKGNILERFSAQQFPDLHSELNLSSLELGDSALYFCASSVTGVNEQFFGPGTRLTVL.

The CDR3 DNA follows: TGTGCCAGCAGTGAAGATCGGACTAGCGGGGGGGCGTGGACAGATACGCAGTATTTT. Its protein is CASSEDRTSGGAWTDTQYF. The rearrangement joins TRBV2 to TRBJ2-3; 15 positions match TRBD2. The V segment lost 1 base and the J segment 3 bases; nucleotides outside the gene matches: 8. Per the germline V gene, CDR1 is SNHLY and CDR2 is FYNNEI. This CDR3 has 19 residues.